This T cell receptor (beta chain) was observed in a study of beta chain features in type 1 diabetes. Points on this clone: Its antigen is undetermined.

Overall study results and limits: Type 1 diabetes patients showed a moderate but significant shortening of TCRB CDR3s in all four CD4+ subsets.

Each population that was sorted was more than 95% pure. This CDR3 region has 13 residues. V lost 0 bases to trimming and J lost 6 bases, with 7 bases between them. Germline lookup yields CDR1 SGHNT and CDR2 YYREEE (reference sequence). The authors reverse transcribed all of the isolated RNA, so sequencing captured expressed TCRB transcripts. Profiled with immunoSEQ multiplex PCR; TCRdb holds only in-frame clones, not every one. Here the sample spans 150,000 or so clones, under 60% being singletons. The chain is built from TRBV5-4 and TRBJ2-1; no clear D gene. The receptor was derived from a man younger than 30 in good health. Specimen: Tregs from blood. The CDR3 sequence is CASSLVQVNEQFF. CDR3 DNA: TGTGCCAGCAGCTTGGTCCAGGTCAATGAGCAGTTCTTC.